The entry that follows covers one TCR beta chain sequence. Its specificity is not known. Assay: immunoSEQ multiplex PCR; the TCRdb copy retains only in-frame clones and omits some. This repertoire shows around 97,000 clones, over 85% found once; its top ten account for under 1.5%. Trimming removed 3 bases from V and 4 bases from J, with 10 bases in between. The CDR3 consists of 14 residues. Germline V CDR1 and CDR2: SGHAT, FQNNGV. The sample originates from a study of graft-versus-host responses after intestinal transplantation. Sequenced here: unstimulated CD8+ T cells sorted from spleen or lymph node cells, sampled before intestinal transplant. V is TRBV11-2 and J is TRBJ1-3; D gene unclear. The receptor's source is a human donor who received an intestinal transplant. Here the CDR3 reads CASSLAPAGNTIYF. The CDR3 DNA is TGTGCCAGCAGCTTGGCCCCAGCCGGAAACACCATATATTTT. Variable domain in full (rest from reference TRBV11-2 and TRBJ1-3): EAGVAQSPRYKIIEKRQSVAFWCNPISGHATLYWYQQILGQGPKLLIQFQNNGVVDDSQLPKDRFSAERLKGVDSTLKIQPAKLEDSAVYLCASSLAPAGNTIYFGEGSWLTVV.